This T cell receptor (beta chain) was identified in a study of PD-1 blockade in classical Hodgkin lymphoma. Study-level results: Compared with healthy donors, newly diagnosed patients reportedly showed lower baseline TCR diversity.

Notes on this clone: Its antigen remains unknown.

The repertoire was sequenced with immunoSEQ multiplex PCR; TCRdb's copy has only in-frame clones and lacks some. The sample contains roughly 86,000 clones, under 85% of which appear only once. CDR3 size: 13 residues. V lost 8 bases to trimming and J lost 4 bases, with 14 bases between them. Germline V gene data show CDR1 as LNHDA and CDR2 as SQIVND (reference sequence). The time point here: cycle 4 day 1 (C4D1), after 5 to 7 weeks of nivolumab. Every patient experienced relapse after autologous stem cell transplantation, and brentuximab vedotin exposure varied. This TCR derives from a human donor with classical Hodgkin lymphoma. The chain links TRBV19 to TRBJ1-2, with D possibly TRBD1 on 5 matching bases. The sample consisted of peripheral blood mononuclear cells (PBMCs), taken before the fourth cycle of nivolumab. CDR3 nucleotide sequence: TGTGCCAGTCGGCAGACAGATTTCTATGGCTACACCTTC. Its protein is CASRQTDFYGYTF.